The entry that follows covers one T cell receptor beta chain sequence. This entry comes from a study of cytomegalovirus exposure and HLA in healthy donors. It was with 60 Vbeta and 13 Jbeta primers that the PCR ran. The table came from immunoSEQ multiplex PCR; TCRdb's copy has only in-frame clones and leaves some out. The sample holds about 120,000 clones, roughly 82% seen once. Per germline, CDR1 MDHEN and CDR2 SYDVKM. The ends were cut back, 6 bases at V and 0 bases at J, with 9 bases in the middle. This CDR3 comprises 14 residues. The clonotype was recovered from a woman between 40 and 50 years old in good health and CMV-seropositive. The genes are TRBV28 and TRBJ2-1, with TRBD1 as a possible D gene (5 bases). The sample taken for sequencing was PBMCs. The chain's CDR3 is CASSAGPSYNEQFF. The DNA for the CDR3 is TGTGCCAGCAGCGCAGGGCCCTCCTACAATGAGCAGTTCTTC.